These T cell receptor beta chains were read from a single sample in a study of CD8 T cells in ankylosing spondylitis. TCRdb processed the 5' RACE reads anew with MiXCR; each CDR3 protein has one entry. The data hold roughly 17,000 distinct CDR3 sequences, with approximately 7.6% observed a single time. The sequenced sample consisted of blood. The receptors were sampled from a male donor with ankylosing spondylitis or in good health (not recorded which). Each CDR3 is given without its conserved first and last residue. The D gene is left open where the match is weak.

CDR3 protein: SAHRSWGQPQH; V gene: TRBV20-1; J gene: TRBJ1-5; D gene: -
CDR3 protein: ASSPPSASVLEQF; V gene: TRBV12-3/TRBV12-4; J gene: TRBJ2-1; D gene: -
CDR3 protein: ASSEYYLRGPDTQY; V gene: TRBV25-1; J gene: TRBJ2-3; D gene: TRBD1
CDR3 protein: ASSLTGNSNQPQH; V gene: TRBV7-2; J gene: TRBJ1-5; D gene: -
CDR3 protein: ASSLWFREGFYNEQF; V gene: TRBV12-3/TRBV12-4; J gene: TRBJ2-1; D gene: TRBD2
CDR3 protein: ASSPLDNEKLF; V gene: TRBV7-9; J gene: TRBJ1-4; D gene: -
CDR3 protein: ASSFGLNTGELF; V gene: TRBV28; J gene: TRBJ2-2; D gene: -
CDR3 protein: SVGGGFAGELF; V gene: TRBV29-1; J gene: TRBJ2-2; D gene: -
CDR3 protein: ASSLAGVGEQY; V gene: TRBV7-6; J gene: TRBJ2-7; D gene: -
CDR3 protein: ASSSRARGVLADTQY; V gene: TRBV28; J gene: TRBJ2-3; D gene: TRBD2
CDR3 protein: ASSYLATGELF; V gene: TRBV6-2/TRBV6-3; J gene: TRBJ2-2; D gene: -
CDR3 protein: ASSPQGDSSPLH; V gene: TRBV27; J gene: TRBJ1-6; D gene: TRBD1
CDR3 protein: ASSLGEGQLGSTEAF; V gene: TRBV5-1; J gene: TRBJ1-1; D gene: -
CDR3 protein: ASSLGQAGANVLT; V gene: TRBV28; J gene: TRBJ2-6; D gene: TRBD1
CDR3 protein: ATSPPSRGETQY; V gene: TRBV15; J gene: TRBJ2-5; D gene: -
CDR3 protein: SARDERGLNIEQF; V gene: TRBV20-1; J gene: TRBJ2-1; D gene: TRBD2
CDR3 protein: ASSLYGVFSNQPQH; V gene: TRBV28; J gene: TRBJ1-5; D gene: -
CDR3 protein: ASSSSGGELF; V gene: TRBV7-2; J gene: TRBJ2-2; D gene: -
CDR3 protein: ATSDGTADTQY; V gene: TRBV24-1; J gene: TRBJ2-3; D gene: TRBD1
CDR3 protein: ASTPRVGTEAF; V gene: TRBV12-3/TRBV12-4; J gene: TRBJ1-1; D gene: -
CDR3 protein: SVEGFNGELF; V gene: TRBV29-1; J gene: TRBJ2-2; D gene: -
CDR3 protein: ASSLARTDYEQY; V gene: TRBV7-9; J gene: TRBJ2-7; D gene: -